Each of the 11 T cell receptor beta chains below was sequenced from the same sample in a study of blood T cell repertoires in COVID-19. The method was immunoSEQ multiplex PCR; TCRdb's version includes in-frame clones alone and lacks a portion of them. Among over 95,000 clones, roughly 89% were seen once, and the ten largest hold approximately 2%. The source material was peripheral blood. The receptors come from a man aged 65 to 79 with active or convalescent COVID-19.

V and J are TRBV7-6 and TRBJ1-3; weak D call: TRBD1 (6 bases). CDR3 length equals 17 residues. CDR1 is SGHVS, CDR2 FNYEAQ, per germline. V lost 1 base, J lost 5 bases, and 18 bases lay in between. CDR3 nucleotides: TGTGCCAGCAGCTTAGATAGCAGTAGCAGGGGTCGAAACACCATATATTTT. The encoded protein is CASSLDSSSRGRNTIYF.

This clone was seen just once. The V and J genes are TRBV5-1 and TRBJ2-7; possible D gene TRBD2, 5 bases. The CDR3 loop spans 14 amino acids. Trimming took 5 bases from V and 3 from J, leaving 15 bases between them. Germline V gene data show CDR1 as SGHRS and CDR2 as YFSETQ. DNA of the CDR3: TGCGCCAGCAGACGGGGTGGGGAAGACTACGAGCAGTACTTC. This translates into CASRRGGEDYEQYF.

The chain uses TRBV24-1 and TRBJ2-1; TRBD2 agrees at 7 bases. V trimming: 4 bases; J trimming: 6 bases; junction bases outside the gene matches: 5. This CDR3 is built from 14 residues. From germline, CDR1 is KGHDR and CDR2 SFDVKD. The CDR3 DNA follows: TGTGCCACCAGTGACCCCCGCGGGGGCAATGAGCAGTTCTTC. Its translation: CATSDPRGGNEQFF.

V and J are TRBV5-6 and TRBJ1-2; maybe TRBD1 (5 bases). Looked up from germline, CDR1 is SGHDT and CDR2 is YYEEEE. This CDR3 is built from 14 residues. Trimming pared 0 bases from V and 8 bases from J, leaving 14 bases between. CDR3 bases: TGTGCCAGCAGCTTGGGGGGACTCCGAATGGGCTACACCTTC. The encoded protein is CASSLGGLRMGYTF. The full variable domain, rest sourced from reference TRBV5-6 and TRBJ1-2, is DAGVTQSPTHLIKTRGQQVTLRCSPKSGHDTVSWYQQALGQGPQFIFQYYEEEERQRGNFPDRFSGHQFPNYSSELNVNALLLGDSALYLCASSLGGLRMGYTFGSGTRLTVV.

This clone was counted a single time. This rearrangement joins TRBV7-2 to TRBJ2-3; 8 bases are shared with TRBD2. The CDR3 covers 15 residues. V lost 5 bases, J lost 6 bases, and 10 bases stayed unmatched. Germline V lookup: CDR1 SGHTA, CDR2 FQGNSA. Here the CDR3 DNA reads TGTGCCAGCAGCGCTCGGGGGGGCCCGGGGGATACGCAGTATTTT. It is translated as CASSARGGPGDTQYF.

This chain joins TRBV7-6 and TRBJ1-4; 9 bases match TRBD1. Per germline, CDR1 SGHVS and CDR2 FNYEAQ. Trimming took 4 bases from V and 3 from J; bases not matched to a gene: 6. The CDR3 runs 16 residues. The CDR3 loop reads CASSSQGALSNEKLFF. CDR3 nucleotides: TGTGCCAGCAGCTCACAGGGGGCGTTATCTAATGAAAAACTGTTTTTT.

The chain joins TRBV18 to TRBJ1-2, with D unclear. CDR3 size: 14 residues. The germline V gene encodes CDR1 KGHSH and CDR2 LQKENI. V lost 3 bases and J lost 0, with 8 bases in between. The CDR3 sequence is CASSPSGTNYGYTF. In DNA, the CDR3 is TGTGCCAGCTCACCCTCCGGGACTAACTATGGCTACACCTTC.

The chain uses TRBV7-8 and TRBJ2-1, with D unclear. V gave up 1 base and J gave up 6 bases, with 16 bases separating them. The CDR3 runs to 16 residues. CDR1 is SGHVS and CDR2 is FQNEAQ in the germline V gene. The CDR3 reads CASSLVLALGVNEQFF. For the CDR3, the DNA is TGTGCCAGCAGCTTAGTTTTAGCCCTAGGTGTCAATGAGCAGTTCTTC.

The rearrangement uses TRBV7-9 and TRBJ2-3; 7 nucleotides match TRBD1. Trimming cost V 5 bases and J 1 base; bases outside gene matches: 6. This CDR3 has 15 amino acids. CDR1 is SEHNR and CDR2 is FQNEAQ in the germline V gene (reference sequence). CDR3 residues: CASSLQGIGTDTQYF. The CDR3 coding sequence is TGTGCCAGCAGCCTACAGGGGATCGGCACAGATACGCAGTATTTT. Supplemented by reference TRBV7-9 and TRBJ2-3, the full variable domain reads DTGVSQNPRHKITKRGQNVTFRCDPISEHNRLYWYRQTLGQGPEFLTYFQNEAQLEKSRLLSDRFSAERPKGSFSTLEIQRTEQGDSAMYLCASSLQGIGTDTQYFGPGTRLTVL.

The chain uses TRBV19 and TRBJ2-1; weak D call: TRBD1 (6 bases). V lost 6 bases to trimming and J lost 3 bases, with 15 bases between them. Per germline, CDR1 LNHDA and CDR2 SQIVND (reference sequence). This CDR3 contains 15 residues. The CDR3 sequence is CASSYRGFYYNEQFF. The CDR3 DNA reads TGTGCCAGTAGCTATAGGGGGTTTTACTACAATGAGCAGTTCTTC.

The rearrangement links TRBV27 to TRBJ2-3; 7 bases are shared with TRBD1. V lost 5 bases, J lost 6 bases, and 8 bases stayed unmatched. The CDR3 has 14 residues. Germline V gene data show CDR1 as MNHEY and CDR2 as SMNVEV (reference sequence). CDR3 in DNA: TGTGCCAGCAGTCGTTTAGGGGGCAGGGATACGCAGTATTTT. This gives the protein CASSRLGGRDTQYF.